This TCR beta chain is drawn from a study of early T cells in non-severe SARS-CoV-2 infection. This clonotype has at least ten counts. This CDR3 contains 14 residues. Germline V gene data show CDR1 as MNHNY and CDR2 as SVGAGI (reference sequence). V was cut by 8 bases and J by 0 bases, with 11 bases left in between. TCRdb processed the 5' RACE reads anew with MiXCR; each CDR3 protein has one entry. The sample yields tens of thousands of distinct CDR3 sequences, 11% to 15% seen once. The rearrangement joins TRBV6-6 to TRBJ1-5; D is undetermined. This TCR was sampled from an adult who was a healthcare worker with PCR-confirmed SARS-CoV-2 infection or an uninfected control (not recorded which). Sequencing was done on a sample of whole blood. In DNA, the CDR3 is TGTGCCAGCGAAAGGCGGGATAGCAATCAGCCCCAGCATTTT. It codes for CASERRDSNQPQHF.